This section outlines one T cell receptor beta chain sequence together with its context. No antigen is known for it. This specimen belongs to a study of cytotoxic CD8 clonotypes in ibrutinib-treated CLL. Across the study: Some 24 partial and 2 complete responses; at median approximately 68 months, about 14 remitted, roughly 12 progressed. Study results and caveats: Samples from sustained-remission and progressing patients were taken at different times. Clonality went up at ibrutinib response and then declined back toward baseline at progression.

Germline V gene lookup returns CDR1 MNHEY and CDR2 SVGAGI. Trimming left V 7 bases short and J 0 bases short, with 6 bases between. This CDR3 comprises 12 residues. TCRdb's copy holds only in-frame clones and misses some; the assay was immunoSEQ multiplex PCR. The repertoire holds tens of thousands of clones, with approximately 70% as singletons. Material: PBMCs, obtained after 12 months of ibrutinib treatment. The receptor comes from a human donor with chronic lymphocytic leukemia. The chain joins TRBV6-5 to TRBJ1-2; tentative D call: TRBD1 (5 bases). The DNA for the CDR3 is TGTGCCAGCAAAGGGGCTAACTATGGCTACACCTTC. This encodes CASKGANYGYTF.